This TCR beta chain was found in a study of blood T cell repertoires in COVID-19. As for the study in general: COVID-19 samples collected from the United States, Italy and Spain covered acute and convalescent phases.

The CDR3 contains 15 residues. The germline V gene encodes CDR1 SGHDT and CDR2 YYEEEE. J was trimmed by 7 bases and V by 2 bases; bases with no gene match: 9. TCRdb's table, derived via immunoSEQ multiplex PCR, lists solely in-frame clones and lacks some. The sample records about 200,000 clones, 82% being singletons. This clone was seen a handful of times. This chain joins TRBV5-6 and TRBJ1-2, with 9 bases aligning to TRBD1. The TCR sequence derives from a woman between 55 and 75 years old with acute COVID-19. Sequenced: PBMCs or T cells enriched from blood (not recorded which). The CDR3 nucleotides read TGTGCCAGCAGCTTCGGACAGGGGAGTCGGGTTGGCTACACCTTC. It encodes CASSFGQGSRVGYTF. Full variable domain (outside the CDR3, taken from reference TRBV5-6 and TRBJ1-2): DAGVTQSPTHLIKTRGQQVTLRCSPKSGHDTVSWYQQALGQGPQFIFQYYEEEERQRGNFPDRFSGHQFPNYSSELNVNALLLGDSALYLCASSFGQGSRVGYTFGSGTRLTVV.